Listed below are T cell receptor beta chains from one sample, sequenced in a study of blood T cell repertoires in COVID-19. TCRdb's table, derived via immunoSEQ multiplex PCR, lists solely in-frame clones and lacks some. The sample yields tens of thousands of clones, 65% to 85% seen once. The specimen sequenced was peripheral blood. These TCRs come from a man older than 75 with active or convalescent COVID-19. CDR3s include the opening cysteine and the closing phenylalanine or tryptophan. The D gene is left open where the match is weak. Clone size is stated in some rows and not others, as once, few, many or a class when expanded.

j_gene	abundance	d_gene	v_gene	CDR3aa	CDR3nt
TRBJ2-7	-	TRBD1	TRBV28	CASRRQGETRWQYF	TGTGCCAGCAGGCGACAGGGAGAGACGAGGTGGCAGTACTTC
TRBJ1-1	-	-	TRBV25-1	CASSELGDTEAFF	TGTGCCAGCAGTGAATTGGGAGACACTGAAGCTTTCTTT
TRBJ2-4	-	TRBD2	TRBV19	CASSMSQRGGLWGNIQYF	TGTGCCAGTAGTATGAGCCAGCGGGGGGGCCTCTGGGGAAACATTCAGTACTTC
TRBJ2-1	-	-	TRBV9	CASSSRRGVSYNEQFF	TGTGCCAGCAGCTCCCGTCGGGGAGTTTCCTACAATGAGCAGTTCTTC
TRBJ2-2	-	-	TRBV28	CASERGDTGELFF	TGTGCCAGCGAAAGGGGTGACACCGGGGAGCTGTTTTTT
TRBJ1-5	-	TRBD1	TRBV28	CASSLKTGHQPQHF	TGTGCCAGCAGCCTCAAGACAGGGCATCAGCCCCAGCATTTT
TRBJ1-3	-	-	TRBV6-2/TRBV6-3	CASSSGAAGNTIYF	TGTGCCAGCAGTTCGGGAGCGGCAGGAAACACCATATATTTT
TRBJ2-2	-	TRBD1	TRBV25-1	CASSEWGQGYAGELFF	TGTGCCAGCAGTGAATGGGGACAGGGTTATGCCGGGGAGCTGTTTTTT
TRBJ1-6	few	TRBD1	TRBV9	CASSLGQGDGPLHF	TGTGCCAGCAGCCTGGGACAGGGGGATGGACCCCTCCACTTT
TRBJ1-1	-	-	TRBV12-3/TRBV12-4	CASSLVDRTEAFF	TGTGCCAGCAGTTTAGTCGACAGAACTGAAGCTTTCTTT
TRBJ2-1	-	TRBD1	TRBV7-8	CASSLGGQGRNEQFF	TGTGCCAGCAGCTTAGGGGGACAGGGAAGGAATGAGCAGTTCTTC
TRBJ2-2	few	-	TRBV7-9	CASIGGLLAANTGELFF	TGTGCCAGCATAGGAGGGCTTTTGGCCGCGAACACCGGGGAGCTGTTTTTT
TRBJ1-5	-	-	TRBV19	CASSIGQGYNQPQHF	TGTGCCAGTAGTATAGGTCAGGGATACAATCAGCCCCAGCATTTT
TRBJ1-2	-	-	TRBV6-5	CAGEIGERGGYTF	TGTGCCGGGGAGATCGGGGAGCGGGGGGGCTACACCTTC
TRBJ2-3	-	TRBD1	TRBV5-1	CASLQGVFSTDTQYF	TGCGCCAGCCTTCAGGGGGTTTTTAGCACAGATACGCAGTATTTT
TRBJ1-5	once	-	TRBV19	CASSINSPNQPQHF	TGTGCCAGTAGTATCAACAGTCCTAATCAGCCCCAGCATTTT
TRBJ2-2	-	-	TRBV9	CASSVTERSAGELFF	TGTGCCAGCAGCGTAACGGAGCGTTCCGCCGGGGAGCTGTTTTTT
TRBJ1-4	-	-	TRBV6-1	CASSEDLAANEKLFF	TGTGCCAGCAGTGAAGACCTCGCGGCTAATGAAAAACTGTTTTTT
TRBJ2-3	-	TRBD2	TRBV13	CASSMGGDGRPVAQYF	TGTGCCAGCAGCATGGGAGGGGACGGCCGTCCTGTTGCGCAGTATTTT
TRBJ1-5	once	-	TRBV6-2/TRBV6-3	CASSSGSPSNQPQHF	TGTGCCAGCAGTTCCGGGTCTCCTTCCAATCAGCCCCAGCATTTT
TRBJ2-3	-	-	TRBV15	CATSPGPGTYYTDTQYF	TGTGCCACCAGCCCCGGCCCCGGGACTTACTACACAGATACGCAGTATTTT
TRBJ2-2	-	-	TRBV3-1/TRBV3-2	CASSVGAGELFF	TGTGCCAGCAGCGTAGGGGCCGGGGAGCTGTTTTTT
TRBJ2-2	-	TRBD1	TRBV9	CASSRRDRGLGTGELFF	TGTGCCAGCAGCCGTCGAGACAGGGGGCTAGGGACCGGGGAGCTGTTTTTT
TRBJ1-1	-	TRBD1	TRBV6-6	CASKRTGGTEAFF	TGTGCCAGCAAACGGACAGGGGGAACTGAAGCTTTCTTT
TRBJ1-2	once	-	TRBV12-5	CASGLVRGGYTF	TGTGCTAGTGGTTTGGTACGGGGAGGCTACACCTTC
TRBJ2-1	-	-	TRBV18	CASSPGELEYNEQFF	TGTGCCAGCTCACCAGGGGAACTAGAGTACAATGAGCAGTTCTTC
TRBJ2-1	few	-	TRBV19	CASSIGAGASGEQFF	TGTGCCAGTAGTATCGGGGCGGGGGCTTCGGGTGAGCAGTTCTTC
TRBJ1-1	-	-	TRBV7-9	CASSLLHRVGGGEAFF	TGTGCCAGCAGCTTACTACACAGAGTGGGTGGTGGGGAAGCTTTCTTT
TRBJ2-2	-	TRBD1	TRBV2	CASTTGGQGTGELFF	TGTGCCAGCACTACCGGGGGACAGGGGACCGGGGAGCTGTTTTTT
TRBJ2-5	-	TRBD2	TRBV20-1	CSASSGGAGETQYF	TGCAGTGCTAGTAGCGGGGGGGCAGGAGAGACCCAGTACTTC
TRBJ2-1	few	TRBD1	TRBV18	CASSPPGTGFAYNEQFF	TGTGCCAGCTCACCCCCCGGGACAGGGTTCGCCTACAATGAGCAGTTCTTC
TRBJ1-2	-	-	TRBV19	CASSNRQRHNYGYTF	TGTGCCAGTAGTAATAGACAGAGACATAACTATGGCTACACCTTC
TRBJ2-7	-	-	TRBV21-1	CASSKNRDVGYEQYF	TGTGCCAGCAGCAAAAACAGGGACGTAGGCTACGAGCAGTACTTC
TRBJ2-7	-	TRBD1	TRBV11-2	CASSPRGQGAGEQYF	TGTGCCAGCAGCCCAAGGGGACAGGGGGCTGGGGAGCAGTACTTC
TRBJ2-7	few	-	TRBV21-1	CASSKVLVALTYEQYF	TGTGCCAGCAGCAAAGTCTTGGTAGCGCTCACCTACGAGCAGTACTTC
TRBJ2-3	-	TRBD2	TRBV7-6	CASSLRRTSGGLDTDTQYF	TGTGCCAGCAGCTTAAGACGGACTAGCGGGGGGCTAGACACAGATACGCAGTATTTT
TRBJ1-4	-	-	TRBV11-2	CASSLRWGGSGEKLFF	TGTGCCAGCAGCTTACGGTGGGGGGGCTCGGGTGAAAAACTGTTTTTT
TRBJ1-6	-	TRBD1	TRBV19	CASTGTGDQYNSPLHF	TGTGCCAGTACCGGGACAGGGGACCAATATAATTCACCCCTCCACTTT
TRBJ1-4	-	TRBD1	TRBV10-3	CATGTGGNEKLFF	TGTGCCACGGGGACAGGGGGTAATGAAAAACTGTTTTTT
TRBJ1-2	-	-	TRBV15	CATSSPGDQGGYTF	TGTGCCACCAGCAGCCCAGGGGACCAAGGGGGCTACACCTTC
TRBJ1-2	-	TRBD1	TRBV5-1	CASSVNRDRRMGDIVGYTF	TGCGCCAGCAGCGTTAACCGGGACAGGAGAATGGGAGATATAGTTGGCTACACCTTC
TRBJ1-6	-	-	TRBV19	CASSTGRVRNNSPLHF	TGTGCCAGTAGTACCGGCAGGGTCAGGAATAATTCACCCCTCCACTTT
TRBJ2-7	few	-	TRBV5-1	CASSSLGEGDGVYYEQYF	TGCGCCAGCAGCTCCCTCGGGGAGGGGGACGGAGTATACTACGAGCAGTACTTC
TRBJ2-7	-	TRBD1	TRBV3-1/TRBV3-2	CASSQDWRQGEQYF	TGTGCCAGCAGCCAAGATTGGAGACAGGGAGAGCAGTACTTC
TRBJ2-3	once	TRBD2	TRBV7-3	CASSLLRLAGGIGDTQYF	TGTGCCAGCAGCTTATTGCGCCTAGCGGGGGGTATAGGAGATACGCAGTATTTT
TRBJ2-3	-	TRBD2	TRBV4-3	CASSRTSGGTDTQYF	TGCGCCAGCAGCCGGACTAGCGGGGGCACAGATACGCAGTATTTT
TRBJ1-2	once	TRBD1	TRBV30	CAWLRTGNYGYTF	TGTGCCTGGTTAAGGACAGGGAACTATGGCTACACCTTC
TRBJ1-5	-	TRBD1	TRBV3-1/TRBV3-2	CASSQDATGRNQPQHF	TGTGCCAGCAGCCAAGATGCGACAGGGCGCAATCAGCCCCAGCATTTT
TRBJ1-1	-	TRBD1	TRBV19	CASSSGTGVWTEAFF	TGTGCCAGTAGTTCCGGGACAGGGGTGTGGACTGAAGCTTTCTTT
TRBJ2-7	few	TRBD2	TRBV7-8	CASSLARLAGGILYEQYF	TGTGCCAGCAGCTTAGCGCGCCTAGCGGGGGGGATCCTCTACGAGCAGTACTTC
TRBJ2-5	-	-	TRBV5-4	CASHIKRQIQETQYF	TGTGCCAGCCATATAAAACGACAAATCCAAGAGACCCAGTACTTC
TRBJ1-5	-	-	TRBV4-1	CASSQDRNGQPQHF	TGCGCCAGCAGCCAAGACAGGAACGGACAGCCCCAGCATTTT
TRBJ1-6	once	TRBD1	TRBV14	CASSPLRQGTSASPLHF	TGTGCCAGCAGCCCACTTAGACAGGGTACTTCGGCTTCACCCCTCCACTTT